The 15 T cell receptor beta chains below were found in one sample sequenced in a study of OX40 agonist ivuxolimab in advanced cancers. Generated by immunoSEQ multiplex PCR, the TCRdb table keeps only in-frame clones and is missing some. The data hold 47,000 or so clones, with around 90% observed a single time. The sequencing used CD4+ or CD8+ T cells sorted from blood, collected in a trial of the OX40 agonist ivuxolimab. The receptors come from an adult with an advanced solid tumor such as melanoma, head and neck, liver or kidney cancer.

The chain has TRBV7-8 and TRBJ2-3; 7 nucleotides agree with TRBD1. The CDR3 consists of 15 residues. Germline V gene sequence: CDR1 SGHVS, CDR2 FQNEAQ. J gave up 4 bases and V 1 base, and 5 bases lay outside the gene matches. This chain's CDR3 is CASSLVWQGADTQYF. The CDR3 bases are TGTGCCAGCAGCTTAGTTTGGCAGGGGGCAGATACGCAGTATTTT.

In DNA, the CDR3 is TGTGCCAGCAGCCCCCTCCACGGAATAGCCAAAAACATTCAGTACTTC. This sequence encodes CASSPLHGIAKNIQYF. The V call is TRBV7-8, the J call TRBJ2-4; D call uncertain. CDR3 length: 16 amino acids. Germline CDR1 and CDR2: SGHVS and FQNEAQ. V was cut by 5 bases and J by 0 bases, with 14 bases left in between. The entire variable domain, with the rest obtained from reference TRBV7-8 and TRBJ2-4, is as follows: GAGVSQSPRYKVAKRGQDVALRCDPISGHVSLFWYQQALGQGPEFLTYFQNEAQLDKSGLPSDRFFAERPEGSVSTLKIQRTQQEDSAVYLCASSPLHGIAKNIQYFGAGTRLSVL.

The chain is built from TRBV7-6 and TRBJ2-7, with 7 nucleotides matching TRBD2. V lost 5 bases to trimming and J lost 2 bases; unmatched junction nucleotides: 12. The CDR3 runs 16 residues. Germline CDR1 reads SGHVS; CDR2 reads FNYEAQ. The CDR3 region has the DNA TGTGCCAGCAGCAGGGGCACGGGGGGTCTCCCCTACGAGCAGTACTTC. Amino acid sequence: CASSRGTGGLPYEQYF.

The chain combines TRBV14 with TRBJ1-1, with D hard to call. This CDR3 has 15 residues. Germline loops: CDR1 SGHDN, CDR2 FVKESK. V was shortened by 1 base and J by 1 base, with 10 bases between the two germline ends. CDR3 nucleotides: TGTGCCAGCAGCCAAGGGGTTGGAGGGAACACTGAAGCTTTCTTT. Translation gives CASSQGVGGNTEAFF.

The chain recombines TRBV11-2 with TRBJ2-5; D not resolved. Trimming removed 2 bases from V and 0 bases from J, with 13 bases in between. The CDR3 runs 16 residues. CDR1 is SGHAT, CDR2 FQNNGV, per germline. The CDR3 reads CASSLNAQSYQETQYF. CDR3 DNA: TGTGCCAGCAGCTTAAATGCCCAAAGTTACCAAGAGACCCAGTACTTC.

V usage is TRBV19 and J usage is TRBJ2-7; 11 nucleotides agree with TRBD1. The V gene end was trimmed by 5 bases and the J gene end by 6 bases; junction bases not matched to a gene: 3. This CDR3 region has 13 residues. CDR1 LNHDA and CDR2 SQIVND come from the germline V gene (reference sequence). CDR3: CASSYGTGGEQYF. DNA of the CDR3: TGTGCCAGTAGTTACGGGACAGGGGGCGAGCAGTACTTC.

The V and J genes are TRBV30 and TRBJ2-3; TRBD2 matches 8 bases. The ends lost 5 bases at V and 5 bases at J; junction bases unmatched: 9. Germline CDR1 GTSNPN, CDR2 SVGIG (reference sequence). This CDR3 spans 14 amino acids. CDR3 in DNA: TGTGCCTGGGATAGCGGGGCCTCGATAGATACGCAGTATTTT. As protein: CAWDSGASIDTQYF.

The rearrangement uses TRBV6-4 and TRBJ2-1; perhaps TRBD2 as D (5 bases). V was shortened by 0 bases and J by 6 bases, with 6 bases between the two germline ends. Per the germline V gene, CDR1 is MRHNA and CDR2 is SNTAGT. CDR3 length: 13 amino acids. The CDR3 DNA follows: TGTGCCAGCAGTGACTCTAGCGCCAATGAGCAGTTCTTC. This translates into CASSDSSANEQFF.

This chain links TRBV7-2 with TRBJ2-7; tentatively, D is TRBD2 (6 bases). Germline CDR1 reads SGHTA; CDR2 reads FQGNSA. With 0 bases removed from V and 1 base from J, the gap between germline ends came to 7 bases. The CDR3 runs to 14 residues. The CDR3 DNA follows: TGTGCCAGCAGCTTAGCGGGGGGTTCCTACGAGCAGTACTTC. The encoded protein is CASSLAGGSYEQYF.

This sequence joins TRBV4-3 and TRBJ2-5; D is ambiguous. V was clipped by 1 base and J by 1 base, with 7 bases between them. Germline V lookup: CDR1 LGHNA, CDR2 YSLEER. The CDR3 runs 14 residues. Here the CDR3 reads CASSQGRPQETQYF. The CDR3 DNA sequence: TGCGCCAGCAGCCAAGGACGGCCCCAAGAGACCCAGTACTTC.

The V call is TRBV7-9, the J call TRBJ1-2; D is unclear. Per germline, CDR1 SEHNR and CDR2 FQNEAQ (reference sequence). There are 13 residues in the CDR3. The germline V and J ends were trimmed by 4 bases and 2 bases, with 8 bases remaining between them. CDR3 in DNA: TGTGCCAGCAGCTCTGGTGGAAACTATGGCTACACCTTC. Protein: CASSSGGNYGYTF.

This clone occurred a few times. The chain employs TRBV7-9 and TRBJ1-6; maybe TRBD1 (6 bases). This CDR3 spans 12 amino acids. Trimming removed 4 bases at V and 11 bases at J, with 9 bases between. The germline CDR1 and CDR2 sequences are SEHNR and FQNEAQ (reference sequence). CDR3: CASSSGGTPLHF. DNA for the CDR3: TGTGCCAGCAGCTCGGGGGGCACACCCCTCCACTTT.

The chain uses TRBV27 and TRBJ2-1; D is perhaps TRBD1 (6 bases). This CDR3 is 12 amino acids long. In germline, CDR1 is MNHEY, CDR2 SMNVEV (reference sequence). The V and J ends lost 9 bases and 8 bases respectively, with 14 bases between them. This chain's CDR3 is CASQGLGDEQFF. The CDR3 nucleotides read TGTGCCAGTCAGGGGTTAGGGGATGAGCAGTTCTTC.

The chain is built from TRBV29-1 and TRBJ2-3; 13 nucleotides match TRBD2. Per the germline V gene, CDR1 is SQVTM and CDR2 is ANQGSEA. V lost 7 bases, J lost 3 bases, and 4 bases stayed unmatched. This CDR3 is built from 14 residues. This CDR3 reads CSARTSGGTDTQYF. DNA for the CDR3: TGCAGCGCCCGGACTAGCGGGGGTACAGATACGCAGTATTTT.

In nucleotides, the CDR3 is TGTGCCAGCAGTTACTCGAAACCTATCGGGGAGCTGTTTTTT. Translated: CASSYSKPIGELFF. The chain links TRBV6-5 to TRBJ2-2, with D uncertain. Looked up from germline, CDR1 is MNHEY and CDR2 is SVGAGI. CDR3 length: 14 residues. V gave up 0 bases and J gave up 7 bases, with 9 bases separating them.